The present TCR beta chain was sequenced within a study of shared clonotypes between healthy human individuals. Study as a whole: Participating donors consisted of two women and a few men aged 18 to 49.

CDR1 MNHNS and CDR2 SASEGT come from the germline V gene. The CDR3 loop spans 17 amino acids. V was cut by 2 bases and J by 4 bases, with 18 bases left in between. In the case of this clone: What it binds is not known.

Clones were sequenced by immunoSEQ multiplex PCR, and TCRdb holds only the in-frame ones, with some missing. Among some 490,000 clones listed, around 73% were seen once. Free of recent acute infections or vaccinations, the donors were healthy HIV-negative adults. Samples left unsorted employed approximately 83 million PBMCs for genomic DNA. Study observations and caveats: Tissue TCR repertoires likely differ from these blood-only repertoires.

The clonotype was recovered from a woman aged 40 to 50 in good health. Some clones in this sample may be carry-over from other donors' samples. Specimen: PBMCs. V and J are TRBV6-1 and TRBJ1-5; a possible D gene is TRBD1 (6 bases). This CDR3 is CASSEISGALGNQPQHF. CDR3 nucleotides: TGTGCCAGCAGTGAAATTTCGGGGGCTCTCGGGAATCAGCCCCAGCATTTT.